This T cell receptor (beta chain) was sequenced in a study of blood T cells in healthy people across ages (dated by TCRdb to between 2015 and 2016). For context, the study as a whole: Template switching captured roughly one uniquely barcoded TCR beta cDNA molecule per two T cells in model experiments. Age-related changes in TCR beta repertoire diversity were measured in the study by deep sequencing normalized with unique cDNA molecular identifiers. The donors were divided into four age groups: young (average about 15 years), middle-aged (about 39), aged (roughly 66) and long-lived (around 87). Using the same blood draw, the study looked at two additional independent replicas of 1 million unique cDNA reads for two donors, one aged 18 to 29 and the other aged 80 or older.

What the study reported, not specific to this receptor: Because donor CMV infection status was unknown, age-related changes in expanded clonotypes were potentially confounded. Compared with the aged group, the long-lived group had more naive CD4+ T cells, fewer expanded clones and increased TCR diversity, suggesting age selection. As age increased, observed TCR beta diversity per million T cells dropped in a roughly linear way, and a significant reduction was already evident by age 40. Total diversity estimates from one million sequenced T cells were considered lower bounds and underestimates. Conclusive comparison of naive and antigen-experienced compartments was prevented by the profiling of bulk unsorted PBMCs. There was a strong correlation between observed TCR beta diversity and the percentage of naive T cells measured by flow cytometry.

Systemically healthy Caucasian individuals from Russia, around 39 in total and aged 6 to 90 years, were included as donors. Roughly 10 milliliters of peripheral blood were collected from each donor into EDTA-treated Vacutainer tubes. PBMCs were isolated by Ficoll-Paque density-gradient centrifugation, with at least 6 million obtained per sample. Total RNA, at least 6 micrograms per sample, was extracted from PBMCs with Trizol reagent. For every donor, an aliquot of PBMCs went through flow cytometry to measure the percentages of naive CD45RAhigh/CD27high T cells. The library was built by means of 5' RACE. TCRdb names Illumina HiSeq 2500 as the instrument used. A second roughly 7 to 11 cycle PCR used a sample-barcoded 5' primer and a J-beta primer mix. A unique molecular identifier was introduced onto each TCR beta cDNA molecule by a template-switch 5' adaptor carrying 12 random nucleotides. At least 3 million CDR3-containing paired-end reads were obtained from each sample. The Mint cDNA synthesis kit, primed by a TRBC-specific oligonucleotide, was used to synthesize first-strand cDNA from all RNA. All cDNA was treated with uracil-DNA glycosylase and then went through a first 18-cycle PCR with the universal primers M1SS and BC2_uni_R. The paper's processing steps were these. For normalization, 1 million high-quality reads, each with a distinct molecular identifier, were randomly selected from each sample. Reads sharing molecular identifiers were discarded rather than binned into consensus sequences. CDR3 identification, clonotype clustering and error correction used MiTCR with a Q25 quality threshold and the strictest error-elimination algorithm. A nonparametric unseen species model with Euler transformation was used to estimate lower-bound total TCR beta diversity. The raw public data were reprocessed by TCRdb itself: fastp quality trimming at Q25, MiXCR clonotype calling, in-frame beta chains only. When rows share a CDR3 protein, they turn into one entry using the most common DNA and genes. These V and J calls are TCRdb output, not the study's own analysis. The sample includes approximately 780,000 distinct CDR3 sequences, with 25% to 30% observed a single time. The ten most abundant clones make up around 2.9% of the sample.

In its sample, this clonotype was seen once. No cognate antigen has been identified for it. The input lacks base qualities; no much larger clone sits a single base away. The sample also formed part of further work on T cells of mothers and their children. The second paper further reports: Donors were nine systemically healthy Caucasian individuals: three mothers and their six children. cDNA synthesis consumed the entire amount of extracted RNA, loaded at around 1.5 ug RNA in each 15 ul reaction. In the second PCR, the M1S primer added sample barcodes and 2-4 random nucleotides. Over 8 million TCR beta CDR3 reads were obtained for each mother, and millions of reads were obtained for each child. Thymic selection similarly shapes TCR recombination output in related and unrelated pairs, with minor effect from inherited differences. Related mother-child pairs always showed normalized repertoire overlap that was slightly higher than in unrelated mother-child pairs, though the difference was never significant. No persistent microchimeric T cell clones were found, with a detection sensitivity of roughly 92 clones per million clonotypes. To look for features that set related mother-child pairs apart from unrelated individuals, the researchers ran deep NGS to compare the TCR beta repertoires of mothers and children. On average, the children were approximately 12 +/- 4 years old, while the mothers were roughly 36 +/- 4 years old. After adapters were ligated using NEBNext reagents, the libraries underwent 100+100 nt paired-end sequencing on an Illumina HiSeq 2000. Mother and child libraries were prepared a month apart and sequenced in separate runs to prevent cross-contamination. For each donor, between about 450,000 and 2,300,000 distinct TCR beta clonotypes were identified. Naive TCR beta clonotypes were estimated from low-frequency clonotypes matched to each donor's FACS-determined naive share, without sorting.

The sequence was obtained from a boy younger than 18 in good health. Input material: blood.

The DNA reads as follows: TGTGCCAGCAGCCCTAGCGGGAGTTACGAGACCCAGTACTTC. Translated, this gives CASSPSGSYETQYF. In this chain, TRBV28 is recombined with TRBJ2-5; 10 bases in between match TRBD2. In the germline V gene, CDR1 corresponds to MDHEN and CDR2 to SYDVKM. CDR3 length: 14 amino acids, cysteine to phenylalanine. Just CDR3 DNA is preserved here, 42 bases in frame from base 1. Clipping removes 6 bases from V and 5 bases from J, with 6 as the unmatched junction base count.